The TCR beta chain described here comes from a study of blood T cells in healthy people across ages. A second about 6 to 12 cycle PCR used barcoded and J-beta primers. TCRdb called the 5' RACE reads again in MiXCR, with one record for every CDR3 protein. The repertoire consists of roughly 680,000 distinct CDR3 sequences, with approximately 21% occurring once and the leading ten covering about 3.6%. General study findings and limits: Comparison with aged donors showed that long-lived donors had more naive CD4+ cells and higher diversity.

This clonotype was observed a handful of times. Its specificity is unknown. Germline CDR1 and CDR2: MDHEN and SYDVKM. Trimming cost V 3 bases and J 4 bases, with 12 bases left between them. The CDR3 consists of 14 residues. The sample comprised blood. V gene TRBV28 combines with J gene TRBJ2-5; D assignment may be TRBD1 or TRBD2 (6 bases each). This TCR was sampled from a man aged 65 to 85 in good health. The CDR3 here is CASSLGGQRETQYF. The CDR3 coding sequence is TGTGCCAGCAGTTTGGGAGGACAGAGAGAGACCCAGTACTTC.